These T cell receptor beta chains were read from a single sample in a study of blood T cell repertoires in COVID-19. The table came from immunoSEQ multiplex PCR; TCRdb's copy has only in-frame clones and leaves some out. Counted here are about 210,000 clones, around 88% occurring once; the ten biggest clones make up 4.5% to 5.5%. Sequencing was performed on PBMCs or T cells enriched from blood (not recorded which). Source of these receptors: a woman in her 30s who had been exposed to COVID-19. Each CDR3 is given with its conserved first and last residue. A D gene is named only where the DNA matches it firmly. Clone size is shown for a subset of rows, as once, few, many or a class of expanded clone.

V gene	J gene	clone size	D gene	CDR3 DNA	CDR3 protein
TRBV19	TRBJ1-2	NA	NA	TGTGCCAGTAGGAGAGAAGGCTCGGTGGGGGCCTACACCTTC	CASRREGSVGAYTF
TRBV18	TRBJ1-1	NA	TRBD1	TGTGCCAGCTCACCATGGGCAGGGGGCACTGAAGCTTTCTTT	CASSPWAGGTEAFF
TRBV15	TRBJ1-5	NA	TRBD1	TGTGCCACCAGGAGTGGACAGGGGGCCAATCAGCCCCAGCATTTT	CATRSGQGANQPQHF
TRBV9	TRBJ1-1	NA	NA	TGTGCCAGCAGCGTGACAGCGAACACTGAAGCTTTCTTT	CASSVTANTEAFF
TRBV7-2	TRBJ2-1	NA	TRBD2	TGTGCCAGCAGCTTAGGGGCCCTAGCGGGGGTCATCTCCTACAATGAGCAGTTCTTC	CASSLGALAGVISYNEQFF
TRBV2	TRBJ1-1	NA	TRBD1	TGTGCCACTGGGACAGGGAGGGGCACTGAAGCTTTCTTT	CATGTGRGTEAFF
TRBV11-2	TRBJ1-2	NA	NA	TGTGCCAGCAGCCCGGTAGGACAGAACTATGGCTACACCTTC	CASSPVGQNYGYTF
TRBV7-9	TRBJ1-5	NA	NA	TGTGCCAGCAGCCCGAGTCCACAGGGCTTGGGTCAGCCCCAGCATTTT	CASSPSPQGLGQPQHF
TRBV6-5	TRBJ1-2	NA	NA	TGTGCCAGCAGCCGGGGGAATTATGGCTACACCTTC	CASSRGNYGYTF
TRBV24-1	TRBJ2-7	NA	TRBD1	TGTGCCACCAGTGATGGGGGACAGGGGAGAGACGAGCAGTACTTC	CATSDGGQGRDEQYF
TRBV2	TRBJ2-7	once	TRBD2	TGTGCCAGCAGTGTCTCTAGCGGGGGGGTCTACGAGCAGTACTTC	CASSVSSGGVYEQYF
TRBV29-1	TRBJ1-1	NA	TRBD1	TGCAGCGTTGAAGGGTCGACAGGGAGGAACACTGAAGCTTTCTTT	CSVEGSTGRNTEAFF
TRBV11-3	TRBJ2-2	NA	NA	TGTGCCAGCAGCGGACGAGGGACGAACACCGGGGAGCTGTTTTTT	CASSGRGTNTGELFF
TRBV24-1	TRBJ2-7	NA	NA	TGTGCCACCAGCCAGACAGGCCGCCTCGAGCAGTACTTC	CATSQTGRLEQYF
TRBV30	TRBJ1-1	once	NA	TGTGCCTGGAGTATCATGAACACTGAAGCTTTCTTT	CAWSIMNTEAFF
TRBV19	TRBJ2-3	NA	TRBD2	TGTGCCAGTAGTATTTCGGGGGGTGAAACAGATACGCAGTATTTT	CASSISGGETDTQYF
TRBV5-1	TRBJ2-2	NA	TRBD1	TGCGCCAGTAGGGACAGGGGATTTTATATGGACACCGGGGAGCTGTTTTTT	CASRDRGFYMDTGELFF
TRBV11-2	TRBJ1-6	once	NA	TGTGCCAGCAGCCCCCGACAGGTTGTTAATTCACCCCTCCACTTT	CASSPRQVVNSPLHF
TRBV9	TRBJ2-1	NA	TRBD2	TGTGCCAGCAGCGAGACCGAGCGGGGGGTCGACAATGAGCAGTTCTTC	CASSETERGVDNEQFF
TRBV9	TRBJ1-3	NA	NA	TGTGCCAGCAGCGTAGCCCCCCGGGGGGGAACTTCTGGAAACACCATATATTTT	CASSVAPRGGTSGNTIYF
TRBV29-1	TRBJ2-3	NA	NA	TGCAGCGTTGAGGCCGGCACAGATACGCAGTATTTT	CSVEAGTDTQYF
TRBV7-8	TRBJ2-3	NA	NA	TGTGCCAGCAGTCCGACCCCTGACATAGATACGCAGTATTTT	CASSPTPDIDTQYF
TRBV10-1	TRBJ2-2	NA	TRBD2	TGCGCCAGCAGTGTAAAGCGGGGCACCGGGGAGCTGTTTTTT	CASSVKRGTGELFF
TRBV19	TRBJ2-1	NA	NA	TGTGCCAGTAGCCGAAGGGGGTCCCATTCCTACAATGAGCAGTTCTTC	CASSRRGSHSYNEQFF
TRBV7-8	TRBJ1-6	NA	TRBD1	TGTGCCAGCAGCTTGGGACAGGGGTATTCACCCCTCCACTTT	CASSLGQGYSPLHF
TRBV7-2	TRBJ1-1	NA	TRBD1	TGTGCCAGCAGCTTTACAGGGGGGCTATTGAACACTGAAGCTTTCTTT	CASSFTGGLLNTEAFF
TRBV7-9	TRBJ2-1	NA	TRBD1	TGTGCCAGCAGCTTAACCGGGACAGCCAATGAGCAGTTCTTC	CASSLTGTANEQFF
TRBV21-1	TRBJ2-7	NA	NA	TGTGCCAGCAGCAAAGACGGAGACAGGGGGGAAGGGGGCTACGAGCAGTACTTC	CASSKDGDRGEGGYEQYF
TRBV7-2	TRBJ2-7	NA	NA	TGTGCCAGCAGCACCCCCCCCCAGATCTACGAGCAGTACTTC	CASSTPPQIYEQYF
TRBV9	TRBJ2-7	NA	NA	TGTGCCAGCAGCGCGGGGGGCAGCGAGCAGTACTTC	CASSAGGSEQYF
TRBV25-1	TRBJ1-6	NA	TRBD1	TGTGCCAGCAGTTCTCGGACAGGGTATAATTCACCCCTCCACTTT	CASSSRTGYNSPLHF
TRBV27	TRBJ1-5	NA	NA	TGTGCCAGCAGGACAGATCCCTATAGCAATCAGCCCCAGCATTTT	CASRTDPYSNQPQHF
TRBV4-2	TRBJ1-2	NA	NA	TGTGCCAGCAGCCAAGAGAGAGCCAACTATGGCTACACCTTC	CASSQERANYGYTF
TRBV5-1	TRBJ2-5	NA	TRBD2	TGCGCCACCAGGCTAGCGGGGGTGAAGACCCAGTACTTC	CATRLAGVKTQYF
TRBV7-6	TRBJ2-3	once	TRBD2	TGTGCCAGCAGCCCCGGGGCTAGCGGTAGCACAGATACGCAGTATTTT	CASSPGASGSTDTQYF
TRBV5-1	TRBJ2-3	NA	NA	TGCGCCAGCAATGGCGGGGCGGACACAGATACGCAGTATTTT	CASNGGADTDTQYF
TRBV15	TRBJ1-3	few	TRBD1	TGTGCCACCAGCAGAGATCCACAGGGGGCAAGAAACACCATATATTTT	CATSRDPQGARNTIYF
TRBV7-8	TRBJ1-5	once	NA	TGTGCCAGCAGCCCCCGTCCCTATAGCAATCAGCCCCAGCATTTT	CASSPRPYSNQPQHF
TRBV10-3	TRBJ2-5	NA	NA	TGTGCCATCAGCCCGGGACACCTAAAAGAGACCCAGTACTTC	CAISPGHLKETQYF
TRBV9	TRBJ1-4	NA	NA	TGTGCCAGCAGCGTGGGCGGGGGGTATGAAAAACTGTTTTTT	CASSVGGGYEKLFF
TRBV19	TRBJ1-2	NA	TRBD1	TGTGCCAGTAGTCCCGGGACAGGGTTTGGCTACACCTTC	CASSPGTGFGYTF
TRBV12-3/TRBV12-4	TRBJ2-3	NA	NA	TGTGCCAGCAGTCTCTACACAGATACGCAGTATTTT	CASSLYTDTQYF
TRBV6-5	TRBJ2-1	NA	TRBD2	TGTGCCAGCAGTTACTCGACGGGGGGGCGTAGTGAGCAGTTCTTC	CASSYSTGGRSEQFF
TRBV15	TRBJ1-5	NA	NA	TGTGCCACCAGCAGAGACGGTCAGCCCCAGCATTTT	CATSRDGQPQHF
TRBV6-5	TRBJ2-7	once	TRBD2	TGTGCCAGCAGTTACTCCTTTAGCGGGGGGTCGGGGGAGCAGTACTTC	CASSYSFSGGSGEQYF
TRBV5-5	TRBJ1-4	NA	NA	TGTGCCAGCAGCTTTACCTCGGGGGGCGGTGAAAAACTGTTTTTT	CASSFTSGGGEKLFF
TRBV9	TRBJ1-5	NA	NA	TGTGCCAGCACGCCGGGGGGGTCGGGCAATCAGCCCCAGCATTTT	CASTPGGSGNQPQHF
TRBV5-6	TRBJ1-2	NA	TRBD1	TGTGCCAGCAGCTTTCAGGGGGCGAGGGGCTACACCTTC	CASSFQGARGYTF
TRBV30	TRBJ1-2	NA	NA	TGTGCCTGGAGTGTCCGGCAGGACTATGGCTACACCTTC	CAWSVRQDYGYTF
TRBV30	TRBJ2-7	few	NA	TGTGCCTGGAAAGGTGACACCTACGAGCAGTACTTC	CAWKGDTYEQYF
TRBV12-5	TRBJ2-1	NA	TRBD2	TGTGCTAGTGCCAATGGGGGGGGGTACAATGAGCAGTTCTTC	CASANGGGYNEQFF
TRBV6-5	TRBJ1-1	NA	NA	TGTGCCAGCAGTCGGGGAGGGGGCACTGAAGCTTTCTTT	CASSRGGGTEAFF
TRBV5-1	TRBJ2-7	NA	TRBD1	TGCGCCAGCAGCTTGTGGACAGGGACCTACGAGCAGTACTTC	CASSLWTGTYEQYF